The subject of this entry is one T cell receptor beta chain. The V end lost 4 bases, the J end lost 5 bases, and 9 bases lay between the germline ends. CDR1 is MNHEY and CDR2 is SVGAGI in the germline V gene. CDR3 length: 13 residues. These data are taken from a study of blood T cell repertoires in COVID-19. As for the study in general: Donors in the United States, Italy and Spain gave samples during acute or convalescent COVID-19. In each case, the material was cDNA or gDNA derived from T cells, B-cell-depleted T cells, or PBMCs.

In the original analysis: The assay estimated nucleated cells by amplifying reference gene primers. Method: immunoSEQ multiplex PCR; TCRdb's copy keeps in-frame clones and lacks some. V, J and clone size derive from that table, while D and trimming were established from the DNA sequence. The table shows around 97,000 clones, with 70% to 85% occurring only once. The sample consisted of peripheral blood. The clonotype was recovered from a man in his 70s with acute or convalescent COVID-19. V usage is TRBV6-5 and J usage is TRBJ1-3, with D possibly being TRBD1 (5 bases). In nucleotides, the CDR3 is TGTGCCAGCAGTTCAGACAGCAGAAACACCATATATTTT. Its translation: CASSSDSRNTIYF.